A single sample gave rise to the 28 T cell receptor beta chains below, sequenced in a study of blood T cell repertoires in COVID-19. TCRdb's table, derived via immunoSEQ multiplex PCR, lists solely in-frame clones and lacks some. The repertoire includes 300,000 to 400,000 clones, less than 90% of them detected once, and around 7.5% sits in the top ten. The sample comprised peripheral blood. These receptors were collected from a woman in her sixties with COVID-19, enrolled during active disease.

The chain combines TRBV27 with TRBJ2-7; 14 bases match TRBD2. With 5 bases clipped from V and 4 bases from J, the junction kept 7 bases outside the gene matches. Germline CDR1 and CDR2: MNHEY and SMNVEV (reference sequence). The length of the CDR3 is 16 residues. CDR3 DNA: TGTGCCAGCAGTATCTTGACTAGCGGGGGGGGTTACGAGCAGTACTTC. Translation gives CASSILTSGGGYEQYF.

This chain links TRBV9 with TRBJ1-1, with 7 bases aligning to TRBD1. Germline assignment: CDR1 SGDLS and CDR2 YYNGEE. The ends lost 0 bases at V and 5 bases at J; junction bases unmatched: 4. The CDR3 runs to 14 residues. The CDR3 is CASSVVDRRTEAFF. The CDR3 DNA sequence: TGTGCCAGCAGCGTAGTGGACAGGAGGACTGAAGCTTTCTTT.

CDR3 nucleotide sequence: TGTGCCAGCAGCTTATCGGTTTGGGGACAGCCTTACTATGGCTACACCTTC. Amino acid sequence: CASSLSVWGQPYYGYTF. The V call is TRBV11-3, the J call TRBJ1-2; 7 bases fit TRBD1. Per germline, CDR1 SGHNT and CDR2 YENEEA. J gave up 3 bases and V 2 bases, and 12 bases lay outside the gene matches. The CDR3 covers 17 residues.

CDR3 amino acids: CASSSATGDNQPQHF. CDR3 nucleotide sequence: TGTGCCAGCTCATCAGCAACAGGAGACAATCAGCCCCAGCATTTT. This chain links TRBV18 with TRBJ1-5; D might be TRBD1 (5 bases). The CDR3 consists of 15 residues. Trimming pared 5 bases from V and 3 bases from J, leaving 14 bases between. CDR1 KGHSH and CDR2 LQKENI come from the germline V gene.

The rearrangement joins TRBV6-5 to TRBJ2-5, with TRBD1 matching over 7 bases. Germline loops: CDR1 MNHEY, CDR2 SVGAGI. Germline trimming cut 6 bases from V and 3 bases from J; bases unmatched to any gene: 4. There are 13 residues in the CDR3. CDR3 region: CASSPGGEETQYF. The CDR3 region has the DNA TGTGCCAGCAGCCCAGGGGGAGAAGAGACCCAGTACTTC.

For the CDR3, the DNA is TGTGCTAGTGGTTCAGGACAGTCAATCCAAGAGACCCAGTACTTC. Translation gives CASGSGQSIQETQYF. V usage is TRBV12-5 and J usage is TRBJ2-5; tentative D call: TRBD1 (6 bases). Trimming took off 4 bases at V and 1 base at J, with 13 bases between the two ends. The CDR3 has 15 amino acids. CDR1 is LGHNT and CDR2 is FRNRAP in the germline V gene.

Points on this clone: Other DNA sequences from this sample encode an identical CDR3 as well. The gene calls are TRBV30 and TRBJ1-5; 8 bases line up with TRBD1. Germline values: CDR1 GTSNPN, CDR2 SVGIG (reference sequence). V shed 0 bases, J shed 4 bases, and the junction held 2 bases outside the gene matches. The CDR3 consists of 14 residues. The CDR3 protein is CAWSVGQGNQPQHF. The CDR3 coding sequence is TGTGCCTGGAGTGTAGGACAGGGAAATCAGCCCCAGCATTTT.

This chain links TRBV5-1 with TRBJ1-4; TRBD1 agrees at 8 bases. The germline V gene has CDR1 SGHRS and CDR2 YFSETQ. The CDR3 length is 17 residues. V shed 4 bases and J 7 bases; nucleotides not matched to a gene: 15. This chain's CDR3 is CASSQLVGTGGGEKLFF. DNA for the CDR3: TGCGCCAGCAGCCAACTTGTGGGGACAGGAGGCGGTGAAAAACTGTTTTTT.

In the case of this clone: Other DNA sequences in this sample translate to the same CDR3. The chain couples TRBV7-2 to TRBJ2-2; D is uncertain. CDR3 length: 13 residues. From germline, CDR1 is SGHTA and CDR2 FQGNSA. V lost 3 bases, J lost 5 bases, and 7 bases lay in between. The CDR3 loop is CASSFLGTGELFF. CDR3 DNA: TGTGCCAGCAGCTTCCTCGGGACCGGGGAGCTGTTTTTT.

This chain links TRBV30 with TRBJ1-2; D uncertain. Trimming removed 4 bases from V and 4 bases from J, with 10 bases in between. The V gene's germline CDR1 is GTSNPN and CDR2 SVGIG (reference sequence). The CDR3 runs 12 residues. The chain's CDR3 is CAWTPSGYGYTF. The CDR3 DNA reads TGTGCCTGGACCCCGTCCGGCTATGGCTACACCTTC.

This chain connects TRBV5-8 to TRBJ2-2, with D possibly TRBD1 on 6 matching bases. Germline lookup yields CDR1 SGHTS and CDR2 YDEGEE. The CDR3 runs to 15 residues. The V end lost 0 bases, the J end lost 7 bases, and 13 bases lay between the germline ends. The CDR3 loop is CASSLAWGLYGELFF. As DNA, the CDR3 is TGTGCCAGCAGCTTGGCCTGGGGGCTATACGGGGAGCTGTTTTTT.

The chain has TRBV30 and TRBJ2-3; TRBD2 agrees at 9 bases. In germline, CDR1 is GTSNPN, CDR2 SVGIG (reference sequence). This CDR3 contains 14 residues. CDR3 bases: TGTGCTGTAAGGGCTAGCGGGGACTCAGATACGCAGTATTTT. Translated: CAVRASGDSDTQYF.

V is TRBV10-1 and J is TRBJ2-3, with 7 positions matching TRBD1. CDR1 and CDR2 from the germline V gene are WNHNN and SYGVQD (reference sequence). J was trimmed by 5 bases and V by 2 bases; bases with no gene match: 7. The CDR3 contains 15 residues. The CDR3 DNA reads as TGCGCCAGCAGTGAGCGGACAGGCTCAGGAGATACGCAGTATTTT. Amino acid sequence: CASSERTGSGDTQYF.

This chain connects TRBV19 to TRBJ1-3; D is uncertain. V lost 5 bases, J lost 3 bases, and 5 bases lay in between. The germline CDR1 and CDR2 sequences are LNHDA and SQIVND (reference sequence). There are 12 residues in the CDR3. This CDR3 reads CASSVIGNTIYF. Here the CDR3 DNA reads TGTGCCAGTAGTGTAATTGGAAACACCATATATTTT.

The V and J genes are TRBV9 and TRBJ2-5; 7 bases line up with TRBD1. This CDR3 contains 16 residues. From germline, CDR1 is SGDLS and CDR2 YYNGEE. The V gene end was trimmed by 0 bases and the J gene end by 0 bases; junction bases not matched to a gene: 5. CDR3 DNA sequence: TGTGCCAGCAGCGTAGGGGGGACAGACCACCAAGAGACCCAGTACTTC. Translated: CASSVGGTDHQETQYF.

The chain couples TRBV5-6 to TRBJ2-7; D possibly corresponds to TRBD1 (6 bases). CDR3 length: 14 amino acids. Germline values: CDR1 SGHDT, CDR2 YYEEEE. The V and J ends lost 0 bases and 3 bases respectively, with 10 bases between them. The CDR3 DNA reads TGTGCCAGCAGCTTGGTGAGAGGGGGCTACGAGCAGTACTTC. Protein sequence: CASSLVRGGYEQYF.

The chain has TRBV9 and TRBJ2-2, with TRBD2 matching 8 bases. J was trimmed by 5 bases and V by 0 bases; bases with no gene match: 3. The CDR3 contains 15 residues. Germline CDR1 and CDR2: SGDLS and YYNGEE. The CDR3 loop is CASSVGGGRTGELFF. The CDR3 coding sequence is TGTGCCAGCAGCGTAGGCGGGGGGAGGACCGGGGAGCTGTTTTTT.

The chain links TRBV7-3 to TRBJ2-2, with a weak D call TRBD1 (5 bases). The CDR3 totals 15 residues. Germline V gene data show CDR1 as SGHTA and CDR2 as FQGTGA. Trimming took 3 bases from V and 2 from J, leaving 10 bases between them. The CDR3 coding sequence is TGTGCCAGCAGCTTGGGCAGGGATAACACCGGGGAGCTGTTTTTT. It translates to CASSLGRDNTGELFF.

The rearrangement links TRBV4-2 to TRBJ1-6; D is undetermined. Trimming took 0 bases from V and 7 from J, leaving 13 bases between them. The CDR3 is 16 amino acids. Germline V gene lookup returns CDR1 LGHNA and CDR2 YNFKEQ. The CDR3 loop is CASSQEAGPGNSPLHF. CDR3 nucleotide sequence: TGTGCCAGCAGCCAAGAGGCAGGCCCGGGAAATTCACCCCTCCACTTT.

In its sample, this clone was seen a few times. The J gene is TRBJ2-1, the V gene TRBV7-2, with TRBD1 as a possible D gene (5 bases). Trimming shortened V by 5 bases and J by 6 bases, and 17 bases separated the two germline ends. In germline, CDR1 is SGHTA, CDR2 FQGNSA. This CDR3 has 15 amino acids. The CDR3 sequence is CASSLEVAGSNEQFF. In DNA, the CDR3 is TGTGCCAGCAGCCTAGAGGTGGCAGGGTCCAATGAGCAGTTCTTC. The whole variable domain, remainder taken from reference TRBV7-2 and TRBJ2-1, is GAGVSQSPSNKVTEKGKDVELRCDPISGHTALYWYRQSLGQGLEFLIYFQGNSAPDKSGLPSDRFSAERTGGSVSTLTIQRTQQEDSAVYLCASSLEVAGSNEQFFGPGTRLTVL.

V usage is TRBV30 and J usage is TRBJ2-1, with 7 bases fitting TRBD1. The germline CDR1 and CDR2 sequences are GTSNPN and SVGIG (reference sequence). V trimming: 3 bases; J trimming: 7 bases; junction bases outside the gene matches: 6. The CDR3 has 13 residues. CDR3 in amino acids: CAWRRPGGNEQFF. CDR3 bases: TGTGCCTGGAGAAGGCCAGGGGGTAATGAGCAGTTCTTC.

A few counts support this clone. This chain connects TRBV18 to TRBJ2-4, with 9 nucleotides matching TRBD1. This CDR3 has 15 amino acids. Germline loops: CDR1 KGHSH, CDR2 LQKENI. With V trimmed by 3 bases and J by 9 bases, 9 bases remained unmatched. The CDR3: CASSPGTGTGVIQYF. CDR3 coding DNA: TGTGCCAGCTCACCCGGGACAGGGACGGGGGTCATTCAGTACTTC.

This chain connects TRBV5-5 to TRBJ2-3; D is unresolved. V dropped 4 bases and J dropped 2 bases, with 14 bases sitting between them. The CDR3 length is 15 residues. Germline values: CDR1 SGHKS, CDR2 YYEKEE (reference sequence). The CDR3 nucleotides read TGTGCCAGCAGCCCTGGCGGTTCCTTCACAGATACGCAGTATTTT. It specifies CASSPGGSFTDTQYF.

This chain joins TRBV11-3 and TRBJ2-7; D perhaps matches TRBD2 (5 bases). V was pared by 1 base and J by 1 base, with 8 bases between. The CDR3 consists of 14 residues. CDR1 SGHNT and CDR2 YENEEA come from the germline V gene. The CDR3 sequence is CASSLGRNSYEQYF. The CDR3 DNA follows: TGTGCCAGCAGCTTAGGGAGGAATTCCTACGAGCAGTACTTC.

The sample holds one count of this clone. The genes are TRBV12-5 and TRBJ2-3; 10 bases fit TRBD1. Germline V gives CDR1 LGHNT, CDR2 FRNRAP. V lost 3 bases and J lost 3; bases outside the gene matches: 9. The CDR3 runs 17 residues. Here the CDR3 DNA reads TGTGCTAGTGGTTTTCTCGTACGGGACAGGGGAACAGATACGCAGTATTTT. Translating it yields CASGFLVRDRGTDTQYF.

CDR3 nucleotide sequence: TGTGCCAGCAGTTTAGGGGGCTCAGGAAAGTACTTC. The encoded protein is CASSLGGSGKYF. The chain uses TRBV12-3 or TRBV12-4 and TRBJ2-4; D might be TRBD1 (5 bases). V lost 1 base, J lost 14 bases, and 12 bases lay in between. The CDR3 loop spans 12 amino acids.

The V call is TRBV7-2, the J call TRBJ2-2; a possible D gene is TRBD1 (5 bases). Germline V gene data show CDR1 as SGHTA and CDR2 as FQGNSA. There are 18 residues in the CDR3. Trimming cost V 3 bases and J 3 bases, with 20 bases left between them. The CDR3, as DNA: TGTGCCAGCAGCTTGAAGGGCAGGGTGTCGTTGGACACCGGGGAGCTGTTTTTT. As protein: CASSLKGRVSLDTGELFF.

This chain uses TRBV11-2 with TRBJ2-1; 8 nucleotides line up with TRBD1. Trimming cost V 0 bases and J 0 bases; bases outside gene matches: 4. CDR3 size: 17 residues. In germline, CDR1 is SGHAT, CDR2 FQNNGV. CDR3 nucleotide sequence: TGTGCCAGCAGCTTAGACCCTGGGACAGGCTCCTACAATGAGCAGTTCTTC. This codes for CASSLDPGTGSYNEQFF.